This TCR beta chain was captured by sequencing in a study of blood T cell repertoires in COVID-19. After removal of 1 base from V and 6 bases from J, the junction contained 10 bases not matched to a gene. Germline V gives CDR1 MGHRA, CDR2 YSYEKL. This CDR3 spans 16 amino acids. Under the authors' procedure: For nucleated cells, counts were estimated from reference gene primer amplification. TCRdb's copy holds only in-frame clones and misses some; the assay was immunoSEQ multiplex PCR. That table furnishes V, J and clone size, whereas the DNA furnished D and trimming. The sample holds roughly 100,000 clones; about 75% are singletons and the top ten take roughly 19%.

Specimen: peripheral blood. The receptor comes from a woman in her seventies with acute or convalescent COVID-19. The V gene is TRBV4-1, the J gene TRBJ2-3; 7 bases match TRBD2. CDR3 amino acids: CASSQGGAGGSDTQYF. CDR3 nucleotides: TGCGCCAGCAGCCAAGGGGGAGCCGGGGGGTCGGATACGCAGTATTTT.